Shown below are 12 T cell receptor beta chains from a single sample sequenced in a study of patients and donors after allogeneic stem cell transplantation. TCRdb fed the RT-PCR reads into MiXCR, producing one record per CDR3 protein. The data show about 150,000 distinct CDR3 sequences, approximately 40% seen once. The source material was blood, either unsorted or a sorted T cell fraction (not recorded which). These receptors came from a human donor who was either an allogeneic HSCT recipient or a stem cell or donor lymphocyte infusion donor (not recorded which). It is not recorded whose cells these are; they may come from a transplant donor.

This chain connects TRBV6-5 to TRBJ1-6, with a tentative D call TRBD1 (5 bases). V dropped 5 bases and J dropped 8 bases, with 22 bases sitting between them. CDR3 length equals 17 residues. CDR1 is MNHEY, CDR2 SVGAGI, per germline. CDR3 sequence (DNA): TGTGCCAGCAGTCACAGATTACAGACAGTCGCTTATTCACCCCTCCACTTT. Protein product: CASSHRLQTVAYSPLHF.

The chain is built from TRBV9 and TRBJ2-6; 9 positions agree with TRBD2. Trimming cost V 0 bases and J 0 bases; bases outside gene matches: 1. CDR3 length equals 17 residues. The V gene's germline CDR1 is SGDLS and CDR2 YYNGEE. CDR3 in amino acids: CASSVDSGGSGANVLTF. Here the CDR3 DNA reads TGTGCCAGCAGCGTAGATAGCGGGGGCTCTGGGGCCAACGTCCTGACTTTC. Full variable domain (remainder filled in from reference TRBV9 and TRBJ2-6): DSGVTQTPKHLITATGQRVTLRCSPRSGDLSVYWYQQSLDQGLQFLIQYYNGEERAKGNILERFSAQQFPDLHSELNLSSLELGDSALYFCASSVDSGGSGANVLTFGAGSRLTVL.

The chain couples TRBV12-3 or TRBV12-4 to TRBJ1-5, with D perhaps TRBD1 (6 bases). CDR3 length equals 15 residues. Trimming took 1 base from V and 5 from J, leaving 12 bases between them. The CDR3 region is CASSLGTGTYQPQHF. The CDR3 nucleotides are TGTGCCAGCAGTTTAGGTACAGGGACTTATCAGCCCCAGCATTTT.

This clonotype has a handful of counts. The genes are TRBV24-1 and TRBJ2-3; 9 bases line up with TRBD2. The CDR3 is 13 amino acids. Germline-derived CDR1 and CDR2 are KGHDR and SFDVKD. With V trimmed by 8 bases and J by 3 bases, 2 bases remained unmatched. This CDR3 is CATTAGGTDTQYF. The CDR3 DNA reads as TGTGCCACCACAGCGGGGGGAACAGATACGCAGTATTTT.

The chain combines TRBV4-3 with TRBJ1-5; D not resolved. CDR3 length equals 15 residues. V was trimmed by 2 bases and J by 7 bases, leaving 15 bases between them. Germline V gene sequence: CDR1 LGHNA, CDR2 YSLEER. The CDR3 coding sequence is TGCGCCAGCAGCCAATACCCCCCCTACCACCAGCCCCAGCATTTT. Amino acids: CASSQYPPYHQPQHF.

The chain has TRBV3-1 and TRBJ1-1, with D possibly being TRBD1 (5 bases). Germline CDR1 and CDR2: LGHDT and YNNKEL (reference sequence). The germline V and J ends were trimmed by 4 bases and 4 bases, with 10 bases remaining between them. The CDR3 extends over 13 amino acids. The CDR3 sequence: CASSPSGRTEAFF. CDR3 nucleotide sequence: TGTGCCAGCAGCCCATCAGGGCGCACTGAAGCTTTCTTT.

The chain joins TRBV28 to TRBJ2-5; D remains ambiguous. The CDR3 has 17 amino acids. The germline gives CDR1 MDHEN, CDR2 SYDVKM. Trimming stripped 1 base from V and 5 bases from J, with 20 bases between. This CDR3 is CASSLSTVQWVRETQYF. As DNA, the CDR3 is TGTGCCAGCAGTTTATCGACGGTACAGTGGGTTAGGGAGACCCAGTACTTC.

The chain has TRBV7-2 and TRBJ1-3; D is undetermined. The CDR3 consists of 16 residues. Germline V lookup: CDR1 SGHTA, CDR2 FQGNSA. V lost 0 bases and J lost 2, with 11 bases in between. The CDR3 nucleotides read TGTGCCAGCAGCTTAGCCGGCAGTTCCGCTGGAAACACCATATATTTT. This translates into CASSLAGSSAGNTIYF. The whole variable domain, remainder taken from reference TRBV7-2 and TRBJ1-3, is GAGVSQSPSNKVTEKGKDVELRCDPISGHTALYWYRQSLGQGLEFLIYFQGNSAPDKSGLPSDRFSAERTGGSVSTLTIQRTQQEDSAVYLCASSLAGSSAGNTIYFGEGSWLTVV.

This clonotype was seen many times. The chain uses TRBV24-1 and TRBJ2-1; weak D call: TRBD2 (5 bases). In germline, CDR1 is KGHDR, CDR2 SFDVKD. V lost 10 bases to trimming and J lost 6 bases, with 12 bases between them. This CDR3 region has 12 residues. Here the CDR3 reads CATISALNEQFF. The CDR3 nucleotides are TGTGCCACTATTAGCGCCCTCAATGAGCAGTTCTTC.

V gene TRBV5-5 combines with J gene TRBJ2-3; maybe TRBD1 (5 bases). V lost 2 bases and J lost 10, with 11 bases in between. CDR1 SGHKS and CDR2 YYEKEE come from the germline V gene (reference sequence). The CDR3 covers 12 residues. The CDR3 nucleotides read TGTGCCAGCAGCTTTCAGGGAACGGCGCAGTATTTT. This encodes CASSFQGTAQYF.

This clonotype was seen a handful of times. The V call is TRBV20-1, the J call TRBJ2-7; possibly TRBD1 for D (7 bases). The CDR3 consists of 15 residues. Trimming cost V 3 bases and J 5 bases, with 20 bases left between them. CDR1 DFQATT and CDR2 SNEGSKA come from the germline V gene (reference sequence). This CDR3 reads CSARRRDRPLNEQYF. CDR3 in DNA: TGCAGTGCTAGGAGGCGGGACAGACCCTTGAACGAGCAGTACTTC.

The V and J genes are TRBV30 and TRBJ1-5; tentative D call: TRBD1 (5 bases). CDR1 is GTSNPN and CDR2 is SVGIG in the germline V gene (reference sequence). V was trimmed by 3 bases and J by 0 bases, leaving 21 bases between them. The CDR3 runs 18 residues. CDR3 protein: CAWSAFGHGGDSNQPQHF. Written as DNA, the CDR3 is TGTGCCTGGAGCGCCTTTGGACATGGAGGGGATAGCAATCAGCCCCAGCATTTT.